A single sample gave rise to the 29 T cell receptor beta chains below, sequenced in a study of blood T cells in healthy people across ages. With a J-beta primer mix and a sample-barcoded 5' primer, a second PCR ran roughly 6 to 11 cycles. MiXCR, run by TCRdb on the 5' RACE reads, gives a single entry per CDR3 protein. Of approximately 730,000 distinct CDR3 sequences in the sample, about 53% are singletons; the top ten hold around 40%. Material for sequencing was blood. These TCRs come from an older man in good health.

The table lists this clonotype with many counts. CDR3 sequence: CSASGRVSYNEQFF. DNA of the CDR3: TGCAGTGCAAGCGGGAGGGTGTCCTACAATGAGCAGTTCTTC. This rearrangement joins TRBV20-1 to TRBJ2-1; TRBD2 agrees at 10 bases. V shed 6 bases and J 1 base; nucleotides not matched to a gene: 3. This CDR3 comprises 14 residues. The germline gives CDR1 DFQATT, CDR2 SNEGSKA (reference sequence).

This clonotype was seen only a few times. V gene TRBV12-3 or TRBV12-4 combines with J gene TRBJ2-7; D ambiguous. The CDR3 spans 12 residues. Trimming took 5 bases from V and 7 from J, leaving 12 bases between them. CDR3 residues: CASSPFGNEQYF. DNA for the CDR3: TGTGCCAGCAGTCCCTTTGGGAATGAGCAGTACTTC.

There are a few counts of this clonotype. The V gene is TRBV20-1, the J gene TRBJ2-5, with 9 bases matching TRBD2. J was trimmed by 3 bases and V by 2 bases; bases with no gene match: 19. The CDR3 contains 19 residues. Germline V gives CDR1 DFQATT, CDR2 SNEGSKA (reference sequence). The CDR3 sequence: CSARSLSGSGSRGKETQYF. The CDR3 DNA sequence: TGCAGTGCTAGATCCCTCAGTGGTAGCGGGAGTAGGGGGAAAGAGACCCAGTACTTC.

V and J are TRBV20-1 and TRBJ2-3; 8 bases are a match to TRBD1. Germline values: CDR1 DFQATT, CDR2 SNEGSKA (reference sequence). The V segment lost 6 bases and the J segment 4 bases; nucleotides outside the gene matches: 15. The CDR3 totals 16 residues. CDR3 DNA sequence: TGCAGTGCGCAAGAACCCCGGACAGGGAACGCAGATACGCAGTATTTT. Translated: CSAQEPRTGNADTQYF.

This CDR3 is CSAEPTSGIYNEQFF. CDR3 nucleotides: TGCAGTGCTGAGCCGACTAGCGGGATATACAATGAGCAGTTCTTC. The J gene is TRBJ2-1, the V gene TRBV20-1, with 11 bases matching TRBD2. This CDR3 has 15 residues. Germline trimming cut 5 bases from V and 4 bases from J; bases unmatched to any gene: 7. Germline CDR1 is DFQATT and CDR2 is SNEGSKA (reference sequence).

This sequence joins TRBV12-3 or TRBV12-4 and TRBJ2-3; D ambiguous. V was shortened by 1 base and J by 1 base, with 9 bases between the two germline ends. This CDR3 is built from 15 residues. The chain's CDR3 is CASSLGRLGTDTQYF. DNA of the CDR3: TGTGCCAGCAGTTTAGGCCGTTTGGGCACAGATACGCAGTATTTT.

This clonotype was seen only a few times. The chain couples TRBV21-1 to TRBJ2-4; the listed D gene, TRBD2, was not tested against the DNA. Near its end, the DNA agrees better with TRBJ2-7, so the J call may be wrong. TRBV21-1 is described as a pseudogene. The CDR3 consists of 20 residues. The CDR3 reads CASRIRSRQPAGGSIAEQYF. The DNA of the CDR3 is TGTGCCAGCAGGATCCGGTCCCGACAGCCAGCGGGAGGGAGCATCGCCGAGCAGTACTTC.

This clonotype was counted only a few times. The gene calls are TRBV7-2 and TRBJ2-5, with TRBD2 matching over 10 bases. The CDR3 is made up of 17 amino acids. With V trimmed by 5 bases and J by 4 bases, 13 bases remained unmatched. The germline V gene encodes CDR1 SGHTA and CDR2 FQGNSA. CDR3 amino acids: CASSPSGGSYVGETQYF. The CDR3 DNA is TGTGCCAGCAGCCCTAGCGGGGGTAGTTACGTAGGAGAGACCCAGTACTTC.

The chain combines TRBV6-5 with TRBJ2-6; 8 nucleotides match TRBD1. The CDR3 sequence is 20 residues long. Germline trimming cut 1 base from V and 0 bases from J; bases unmatched to any gene: 11. Germline lookup yields CDR1 MNHEY and CDR2 SVGAGI. CDR3 sequence: CASSYLGRGLLLSGANVLTF. The CDR3 region has the DNA TGTGCCAGCAGTTACTTGGGCAGGGGGCTGCTCCTCTCTGGGGCCAACGTCCTGACTTTC.

The chain is built from TRBV12-3 or TRBV12-4 and TRBJ2-7; 7 bases are a match to TRBD1. The V segment lost 1 base and the J segment 3 bases; nucleotides outside the gene matches: 6. CDR3 size: 15 residues. Here the CDR3 reads CASSLDTGADYEQYF. The CDR3, as DNA: TGTGCCAGCAGTTTAGACACAGGGGCTGACTACGAGCAGTACTTC.

The CDR3 protein is CASSYSRDRGYEQYF. CDR3 sequence (DNA): TGTGCCAGCAGTTACTCACGGGACAGGGGCTACGAGCAGTACTTC. The chain links TRBV6-2 or TRBV6-3 to TRBJ2-5; 10 positions match TRBD1. The closer fit of TRBJ2-7 to the DNA end suggests the J call may be wrong. From germline, CDR1 is MNHEY and CDR2 SVGEGT. There are 15 residues in the CDR3.

The chain combines TRBV28 with TRBJ2-7; D remains unclear. CDR3 length equals 14 residues. The germline V and J ends were trimmed by 4 bases and 2 bases, with 12 bases remaining between them. Per germline, CDR1 MDHEN and CDR2 SYDVKM. For the CDR3, the DNA is TGTGCCAGCAGTTCTCCGTCCCCGGCCTACGAGCAGTACTTC. It yields the protein CASSSPSPAYEQYF.

The sample holds a few counts of this clonotype. The rearrangement uses TRBV20-1 and TRBJ2-7; 9 bases map to TRBD1. Germline V gene lookup returns CDR1 DFQATT and CDR2 SNEGSKA (reference sequence). V lost 3 bases, J lost 2 bases, and 8 bases stayed unmatched. The CDR3 sequence is 15 residues long. CDR3 amino acids: CSASATGGSTYEQYF. The CDR3 nucleotides read TGCAGTGCTAGCGCCACAGGGGGCTCTACCTACGAGCAGTACTTC.

The rearrangement links TRBV5-1 to TRBJ2-1; the match to TRBD2 covers 9 bases. Germline CDR1 SGHRS, CDR2 YFSETQ. Trimming cost V 2 bases and J 0 bases; bases outside gene matches: 3. The CDR3 runs to 16 residues. The CDR3 sequence: CASSFLAGSSYNEQFF. The CDR3 DNA reads TGCGCCAGCAGCTTTCTAGCGGGGAGCTCCTACAATGAGCAGTTCTTC.

V and J are TRBV5-1 and TRBJ2-4; no clear D. The J call may be incorrect, as the DNA end agrees better with TRBJ2-7. The CDR3 consists of 13 residues. Germline CDR1 is SGHRS and CDR2 is YFSETQ. DNA of the CDR3: TGCGCCAGCTCATGGACGACCCACTACGAGCAGTACTTC. This translates into CASSWTTHYEQYF.

The genes are TRBV29-1 and TRBJ1-2; perhaps TRBD1 as D (6 bases). V gave up 7 bases and J gave up 2 bases, with 11 bases separating them. CDR1 is SQVTM and CDR2 is ANQGSEA in the germline V gene. The length of the CDR3 is 12 residues. In DNA, the CDR3 is TGCAGCGCCATACAGGGCAACTATGGCTACACCTTC. Its protein is CSAIQGNYGYTF. Full variable domain (missing parts from reference TRBV29-1 and TRBJ1-2): SAVISQKPSRDICQRGTSLTIQCQVDSQVTMMFWYRQQPGQSLTLIATANQGSEATYESGFVIDKFPISRPNLTFSTLTVSNMSPEDSSIYLCSAIQGNYGYTFGSGTRLTVV.

The table lists this clonotype with a few counts. V and J are TRBV9 and TRBJ2-7; D ambiguous. Germline CDR1 reads SGDLS; CDR2 reads YYNGEE. V lost 3 bases and J 6 bases, leaving 16 bases between the germline ends. The CDR3 totals 14 residues. The CDR3 reads CASSAGPGRGEQYF. DNA of the CDR3: TGTGCCAGCAGCGCGGGTCCGGGCCGCGGCGAGCAGTACTTC.

The chain joins TRBV4-1 to TRBJ1-5; 7 positions agree with TRBD1. CDR1 MGHRA and CDR2 YSYEKL come from the germline V gene. The CDR3 has 16 residues. J lost 7 bases, V lost 3 bases, and 12 bases had no gene match. CDR3 coding DNA: TGCGCCAGCAGCCAGACCGATAACAGGGGAAGCCAGCCCCAGCATTTT. Amino acids: CASSQTDNRGSQPQHF.

The chain uses TRBV11-2 and TRBJ2-1; TRBD2 aligns across 8 bases. Germline CDR1 SGHAT, CDR2 FQNNGV. Trimming removed 5 bases from V and 9 bases from J; junction bases left unmatched: 12. The CDR3 is 15 residues long. CDR3 loop: CASSPGTRGEREQFF. CDR3 sequence (DNA): TGTGCCAGCAGCCCCGGGACTAGAGGAGAGCGTGAGCAGTTCTTC. Filled out from reference TRBV11-2 and TRBJ2-1, the complete variable domain reads EAGVAQSPRYKIIEKRQSVAFWCNPISGHATLYWYQQILGQGPKLLIQFQNNGVVDDSQLPKDRFSAERLKGVDSTLKIQPAKLEDSAVYLCASSPGTRGEREQFFGPGTRLTVL.

The CDR3 DNA reads TGTGCCAGCAGCTTCCGCGGGGGCAGATACGCGTATTTT. This sequence encodes CASSFRGGRYAYF. The J gene is TRBJ2-3, the V gene TRBV11-2, with D perhaps TRBD2 (7 bases). Germline CDR1 reads SGHAT; CDR2 reads FQNNGV. V was shortened by 3 bases and J by 14 bases, with 18 bases between the two germline ends. There are 13 residues in the CDR3.

The V and J genes are TRBV3-1 and TRBJ1-1; 7 nucleotides match TRBD1. Germline lookup yields CDR1 LGHDT and CDR2 YNNKEL (reference sequence). V shed 4 bases, J shed 3 bases, and the junction held 5 bases outside the gene matches. The CDR3 has 14 amino acids. CDR3 amino acids: CASSRGGGDTEAFF. DNA for the CDR3: TGTGCCAGCAGCCGAGGAGGGGGCGACACTGAAGCTTTCTTT. Using reference TRBV3-1 and TRBJ1-1 for the parts outside the CDR3, the full variable domain is DTAVSQTPKYLVTQMGNDKSIKCEQNLGHDTMYWYKQDSKKFLKIMFSYNNKELIINETVPNRFSPKSPDKAHLNLHINSLELGDSAVYFCASSRGGGDTEAFFGQGTRLTVV.

The rearrangement joins TRBV14 to TRBJ1-2; D gene uncertain. The V and J ends lost 0 bases and 10 bases respectively, with 9 bases between them. Looked up from germline, CDR1 is SGHDN and CDR2 is FVKESK. The CDR3 totals 12 residues. This chain's CDR3 is CASSQDRVDYTF. The CDR3 DNA follows: TGTGCCAGCAGCCAAGATCGGGTTGACTACACCTTC.

The J gene is TRBJ1-1, the V gene TRBV11-2; the D is unclear. Germline V lookup: CDR1 SGHAT, CDR2 FQNNGV. V was clipped by 1 base and J by 8 bases, with 17 bases between them. CDR3 length: 15 amino acids. The DNA of the CDR3 is TGTGCCAGCAGCTTAGTGTCAGGCCGTTGGAGCGAAGCTTTCTTT. It encodes CASSLVSGRWSEAFF.

The rearrangement joins TRBV6-6 to TRBJ1-2; TRBD1 aligns across 9 bases. The CDR3 length is 16 residues. V shed 5 bases, J shed 7 bases, and the junction held 14 bases outside the gene matches. Germline CDR1 is MNHNY and CDR2 is SVGAGI (reference sequence). Written as DNA, the CDR3 is TGTGCCAGCAGTAAAGCCATGGGACAGGGAGGGAGTGGCTACACCTTC. Its translation is CASSKAMGQGGSGYTF.

The V call is TRBV27, the J call TRBJ1-1; D gene ambiguous. Germline assignment: CDR1 MNHEY and CDR2 SMNVEV (reference sequence). The CDR3 has 15 amino acids. Trimming took 8 bases from V and 6 from J, leaving 22 bases between them. The CDR3 DNA follows: TGTGCCAGCCATTCCCCGGCCATCGGGAAGTCTGAAGCTTTCTTT. As protein: CASHSPAIGKSEAFF.

In its sample, this clonotype was seen once. V and J are TRBV14 and TRBJ2-5; 7 positions agree with TRBD2. The end of the DNA aligns better with TRBJ2-7, so the J call may be wrong. Germline CDR1 and CDR2: SGHDN and FVKESK. CDR3 length equals 15 residues. The CDR3 nucleotides are TGTGCCAGCAGCCAGGGGTGGGGGGGTTCCTACGAGCAGTACTTC. Translated: CASSQGWGGSYEQYF.

The chain recombines TRBV12-3 or TRBV12-4 with TRBJ1-1, with D hard to call. The CDR3 consists of 13 residues. Deletions cut 5 bases from V and 6 bases from J, with 13 bases between. CDR3 in DNA: TGTGCCAGCAGTGCTCGACCCCAGGCTGAAGCTTTCTTT. It encodes CASSARPQAEAFF.

This clonotype occurred a few times. J is TRBJ2-1 and V is TRBV12-3 or TRBV12-4; the D gene is possibly TRBD1 (5 bases). V dropped 1 base and J dropped 4 bases, with 14 bases sitting between them. The CDR3 extends over 16 amino acids. The chain's CDR3 is CASSLGTGHPYNEQFF. In DNA form, the CDR3 reads TGTGCCAGCAGTTTAGGTACCGGACACCCTTACAATGAGCAGTTCTTC.

The chain couples TRBV7-9 to TRBJ2-6; D assignment may be TRBD1 or TRBD2 (5 bases each). Trimming cost V 10 bases and J 1 base, with 23 bases left between them. Germline V gene sequence: CDR1 SEHNR, CDR2 FQNEAQ (reference sequence). The CDR3 contains 18 residues. CDR3 in amino acids: CAINFFGTATSGANVLTF. The CDR3 DNA reads as TGTGCCATCAACTTTTTCGGGACCGCCACTTCTGGGGCCAACGTCCTGACTTTC.